These T cell receptor beta chains were read from a single sample in a study of beta chain features in type 1 diabetes. Clones were sequenced by immunoSEQ multiplex PCR, and TCRdb holds only the in-frame ones, with some missing. In the table there are around 70,000 clones, about 50% of which are singletons. Input material: central memory CD4+ T cells from blood. These receptors were taken from a man aged 30 to 45 with type 1 diabetes. The CDR3 runs from the conserved cysteine through the conserved F or W. The order of the fields is V gene, J gene, clone size, CDR3 protein. Size tells how often a clone was seen (once, few, many) or the class of an expanded clone, and some rows leave it out.

>TRBV4-1|TRBJ1-1|NA
CASSHADREGTEAFF
>TRBV5-8|TRBJ2-3|NA
CASPTVPGSLSDTQYF
>TRBV6-5|TRBJ1-1|few
CASSSQRANTEAFF
>TRBV7-9|TRBJ1-4|NA
CASSLVLGGEKLFF
>TRBV12-5|TRBJ2-7|NA
CASGASGRTYEQYF
>TRBV5-1|TRBJ2-1|NA
CASSLDGFETDEQFF
>TRBV30|TRBJ1-1|NA
CASHSWQTEAFF
>TRBV6-1|TRBJ1-1|NA
CASSDKADGWERTEAFF
>TRBV28|TRBJ1-2|NA
CASSLAANYGYTF
>TRBV7-6|TRBJ1-5|NA
CASSLGQDRPQHF
>TRBV5-1|TRBJ2-7|few
CASSSLYEQYF
>TRBV7-2|TRBJ2-1|NA
CASSRDIAGEQFF
>TRBV7-7|TRBJ2-1|few
CASSLSEGQNNEQFF
>TRBV2|TRBJ1-2|NA
CATNGAGPYGYTF
>TRBV28|TRBJ2-1|NA
CASSLAGPINEQFF
>TRBV19|TRBJ2-3|NA
CASSSRTSGTGRDTQYF
>TRBV7-9|TRBJ2-7|once
CASSRRGTGPSYEQYF
>TRBV6-4|TRBJ1-1|NA
CATQGPRMNTEAFF
>TRBV6-5|TRBJ2-4|NA
CASSPDSRPENIQYF
>TRBV18|TRBJ2-7|NA
CASSPRGQGYEQYF
>TRBV29-1|TRBJ2-3|few
CSLGLAGSPDTQYF
>TRBV10-1|TRBJ2-7|NA
CASSAGQGPYYEQYF
>TRBV29-1|TRBJ2-2|NA
CSVDGESTGELFF
>TRBV18|TRBJ1-1|few
CASSLGGGENTEAFF
>TRBV7-9|TRBJ2-5|NA
CASSSGLSSGGETQYF
>TRBV4-2|TRBJ1-2|NA
CASSQVATGVSGYTF
>TRBV20-1|TRBJ1-2|few
CSARDGGFGTF